The 26 T cell receptor beta chains listed next were all sequenced from one sample in a study of T cell responses to AZD1222 COVID-19 vaccine. Sequencing used immunoSEQ multiplex PCR; TCRdb keeps in-frame clones, though not all of them. Among some 110,000 clones listed, 75% to 90% were seen once. The sequenced sample was peripheral blood, obtained on day 0 of AZD1222 vaccination. The receptors were gathered from an adult in good health.

The CDR3 coding sequence is TGTGCCAGCAGCTTATTAGGGGGCAATCAGCCCCAGCATTTT. Its translation: CASSLLGGNQPQHF. This chain links TRBV11-2 with TRBJ1-5, with D tentatively TRBD1 (5 bases). Germline V lookup: CDR1 SGHAT, CDR2 FQNNGV. V was trimmed by 2 bases and J by 2 bases, leaving 7 bases between them. The CDR3 runs 14 residues.

As DNA, the CDR3 is TGTGCCAGCAGCCAATGGGATGACTTCCTTACAGATACGCAGTATTTT. Protein product: CASSQWDDFLTDTQYF. The rearrangement links TRBV16 to TRBJ2-3; unclear D gene. The CDR3 sequence is 16 residues long. Germline V gene lookup returns CDR1 KGHSY and CDR2 FQNENV. With 1 base removed from V and 3 bases from J, the gap between germline ends came to 14 bases.

This chain links TRBV5-4 with TRBJ1-6; D is perhaps TRBD1 (5 bases). In germline, CDR1 is SGHNT, CDR2 YYREEE (reference sequence). The CDR3 runs to 16 residues. V lost 0 bases to trimming and J lost 11 bases, with 18 bases between them. CDR3 amino acids: CASSLESGGVNPPLHF. As DNA, the CDR3 is TGTGCCAGCAGCTTGGAGTCGGGGGGTGTTAACCCACCCCTCCACTTT.

The chain has TRBV5-5 and TRBJ1-4; TRBD1 agrees at 9 bases. Looked up from germline, CDR1 is SGHKS and CDR2 is YYEKEE (reference sequence). V shed 3 bases, J shed 6 bases, and the junction held 0 bases outside the gene matches. The CDR3 extends over 13 amino acids. The DNA of the CDR3 is TGTGCCAGCAGCTGGACAGGGGATGAAAAACTGTTTTTT. As protein: CASSWTGDEKLFF.

This chain uses TRBV11-3 with TRBJ2-3, with D maybe TRBD2 (6 bases). With 3 bases removed from V and 2 bases from J, the gap between germline ends came to 15 bases. The CDR3 length is 16 residues. Germline loops: CDR1 SGHNT, CDR2 YENEEA. CDR3 in DNA: TGTGCCAGCAGCTTCACTAGTGGGGGACTCACAGATACGCAGTATTTT. Translated: CASSFTSGGLTDTQYF. The full variable domain, in which reference TRBV11-3 and TRBJ2-3 provide the parts outside the CDR3, is EAGVVQSPRYKIIEKKQPVAFWCNPISGHNTLYWYLQNLGQGPELLIRYENEEAVDDSQLPKDRFSAERLKGVDSTLKIQPAELGDSAVYLCASSFTSGGLTDTQYFGPGTRLTVL.

The J gene is TRBJ1-2, the V gene TRBV5-1; D may be TRBD1 (6 bases). V lost 1 base to trimming and J lost 2 bases, with 9 bases between them. This CDR3 has 14 amino acids. CDR1 is SGHRS and CDR2 is YFSETQ in the germline V gene. CDR3 coding DNA: TGCGCCAGCAGCTTGTATGGACAGAACTATGGCTACACCTTC. Its protein product is CASSLYGQNYGYTF.

This clone has more than one count but fewer than ten. The chain has TRBV3-1 (or the pseudogene TRBV3-2) and TRBJ1-2, with D perhaps matching TRBD1 (5 bases). Germline lookup yields CDR1 LGHDT and CDR2 YNNKEL (reference sequence). V was trimmed by 4 bases and J by 1 base, leaving 10 bases between them. The CDR3 consists of 14 residues. The CDR3 DNA reads TGTGCCAGCAGCCGACGGACACATAACTATGGCTACACCTTC. Its protein product is CASSRRTHNYGYTF.

V gene TRBV6-5 combines with J gene TRBJ2-1; TRBD2 is a possible D gene (7 bases). V was cut by 4 bases and J by 6 bases, with 19 bases left in between. Germline V lookup: CDR1 MNHEY, CDR2 SVGAGI. CDR3 length: 16 residues. The CDR3 nucleotides are TGTGCCAGCAGTTGGCATAGTGGGGGGGCCGCCAATGAGCAGTTCTTC. Encoded protein: CASSWHSGGAANEQFF.

Here the CDR3 reads CASSEGDSNSPLHF. DNA of the CDR3: TGTGCCAGCAGTGAGGGGGACAGTAATTCACCCCTCCACTTT. This chain connects TRBV25-1 to TRBJ1-6; 7 bases map to TRBD1. V shed 3 bases and J 6 bases; nucleotides not matched to a gene: 2. The CDR3 loop spans 14 amino acids. Germline V gene data show CDR1 as MGHDK and CDR2 as SYGVNS. The full variable domain, in which reference TRBV25-1 and TRBJ1-6 provide the parts outside the CDR3, is EADIYQTPRYLVIGTGKKITLECSQTMGHDKMYWYQQDPGMELHLIHYSYGVNSTEKGDLSSESTVSRIRTEHFPLTLESARPSHTSQYLCASSEGDSNSPLHFGNGTRLTVT.

This clone is a singleton in its sample. The rearrangement links TRBV12-3 or TRBV12-4 to TRBJ1-1; D is ambiguous. V was clipped by 6 bases and J by 4 bases, with 12 bases between them. This CDR3 spans 13 amino acids. The CDR3 here is CASSPGMLTEAFF. In DNA, the CDR3 is TGTGCCAGCAGCCCCGGGATGCTCACTGAAGCTTTCTTT.

J is TRBJ1-5 and V is TRBV3-1 (or the pseudogene TRBV3-2); D gene ambiguous. Germline-derived CDR1 and CDR2 are LGHDT and YNNKEL (reference sequence). The V and J ends lost 2 bases and 1 base respectively, with 6 bases between them. The CDR3 sequence is 14 residues long. CDR3 nucleotides: TGTGCCAGCAGCCAAACGAGCAGCAATCAGCCCCAGCATTTT. Translating gives CASSQTSSNQPQHF.

This rearrangement joins TRBV5-4 to TRBJ1-3; weak D call: TRBD1 (6 bases). Germline V gene lookup returns CDR1 SGHNT and CDR2 YYREEE (reference sequence). The CDR3 extends over 15 amino acids. The V and J ends lost 1 base and 6 bases respectively, with 14 bases between them. CDR3 coding DNA: TGTGCCAGCAGCTTGCAGAGGGGGAATCAAAACACCATATATTTT. This translates into CASSLQRGNQNTIYF. The full variable domain, in which reference TRBV5-4 and TRBJ1-3 provide the parts outside the CDR3, is ETGVTQSPTHLIKTRGQQVTLRCSSQSGHNTVSWYQQALGQGPQFIFQYYREEENGRGNFPPRFSGLQFPNYSSELNVNALELDDSALYLCASSLQRGNQNTIYFGEGSWLTVV.

The chain couples TRBV5-6 to TRBJ2-3; 8 nucleotides align to TRBD2. The CDR3 runs to 17 residues. Germline lookup yields CDR1 SGHDT and CDR2 YYEEEE. The V segment lost 0 bases and the J segment 2 bases; nucleotides outside the gene matches: 8. The CDR3 reads CASSLGPRGASTDTQYF. Written as DNA, the CDR3 is TGTGCCAGCAGCTTGGGGCCGCGGGGGGCTTCCACAGATACGCAGTATTTT.

V is TRBV2 and J is TRBJ2-3; unclear D gene. From germline, CDR1 is SNHLY and CDR2 FYNNEI. The CDR3 covers 15 residues. V was shortened by 4 bases and J by 0 bases, with 11 bases between the two germline ends. CDR3 amino acids: CASSVLGISTDTQYF. For the CDR3, the DNA is TGTGCCAGCAGTGTTTTAGGTATAAGCACAGATACGCAGTATTTT.

The chain carries TRBV28 and TRBJ1-2; 8 nucleotides line up with TRBD1. Germline V gene data show CDR1 as MDHEN and CDR2 as SYDVKM. The CDR3 covers 12 residues. This chain's CDR3 is CVVADRADGYTF. The DNA of the CDR3 is TGTGTCGTGGCGGACAGGGCAGATGGCTACACCTTC.

The genes are TRBV9 and TRBJ2-5, with D hard to call. The CDR3 is 15 residues long. V was clipped by 1 base and J by 2 bases, with 12 bases between them. CDR1 and CDR2 from the germline V gene are SGDLS and YYNGEE. The CDR3 sequence is CASSVQVGSQETQYF. DNA of the CDR3: TGTGCCAGCAGCGTACAGGTGGGGTCTCAAGAGACCCAGTACTTC.

The rearrangement uses TRBV7-3 and TRBJ2-2; 7 bases agree with TRBD1. CDR1 and CDR2 from the germline V gene are SGHTA and FQGTGA. The V segment lost 0 bases and the J segment 4 bases; nucleotides outside the gene matches: 8. CDR3 size: 17 residues. The CDR3 region is CASSLTIGGAGTGELFF. The CDR3, as DNA: TGTGCCAGCAGCTTAACTATAGGGGGCGCGGGCACCGGGGAGCTGTTTTTT.

This clone was observed a handful of times. The V and J genes are TRBV5-1 and TRBJ1-1; D is possibly TRBD1 (6 bases). V lost 4 bases, J lost 5 bases, and 15 bases lay in between. The germline V gene has CDR1 SGHRS and CDR2 YFSETQ. This CDR3 has 14 amino acids. The chain's CDR3 is CASSLATGTTEAFF. The CDR3 DNA is TGCGCCAGCAGCCTGGCGACAGGTACTACTGAAGCTTTCTTT.

V and J are TRBV6-5 and TRBJ1-1; 9 positions agree with TRBD1. Germline CDR1 and CDR2: MNHEY and SVGAGI. CDR3 length: 15 residues. Losses at the gene ends were 5 bases for V and 4 bases for J; bases not matched to a gene: 8. CDR3 protein: CASSRDRVLVTEAFF. The CDR3 bases are TGTGCCAGCAGTCGGGACAGGGTGTTGGTCACTGAAGCTTTCTTT.

The chain couples TRBV12-3 or TRBV12-4 to TRBJ1-2; no clear D. The CDR3 is made up of 13 amino acids. Trimming left V 3 bases short and J 3 bases short, with 8 bases between. CDR3 region: CASSFREDYGYTF. In DNA, the CDR3 is TGTGCCAGCAGTTTTAGAGAGGACTATGGCTACACCTTC.

The chain is built from TRBV6-1 and TRBJ2-7; D not certain. Germline values: CDR1 MNHNS, CDR2 SASEGT. The CDR3 extends over 14 amino acids. With 2 bases removed from V and 0 bases from J, the gap between germline ends came to 8 bases. The CDR3 is CASSEHVSSYEQYF. CDR3 sequence (DNA): TGTGCCAGCAGTGAACATGTTAGCTCCTACGAGCAGTACTTC.

This clone was seen once. Written as DNA, the CDR3 is TGTGCCAGCAGCTGGGACAGGGACCAGCCCCAGCATTTT. It translates to CASSWDRDQPQHF. This sequence joins TRBV7-2 and TRBJ1-5; TRBD1 matches 9 bases. CDR3 length: 13 residues. Germline CDR1 is SGHTA and CDR2 is FQGNSA. V was pared by 4 bases and J by 7 bases, with 2 bases of the junction left unmatched.

This chain links TRBV6-5 with TRBJ2-7; 7 positions match TRBD2. From germline, CDR1 is MNHEY and CDR2 SVGAGI. The CDR3 is made up of 14 amino acids. V was clipped by 6 bases and J by 2 bases; unmatched bases: 7. The CDR3 here is CASSHSGVTYEQYF. CDR3 nucleotides: TGTGCCAGCAGCCACAGCGGGGTAACCTACGAGCAGTACTTC.

The J gene is TRBJ2-5, the V gene TRBV5-1; 9 bases line up with TRBD2. CDR3 length: 17 amino acids. J lost 4 bases, V lost 0 bases, and 10 bases had no gene match. Germline CDR1 SGHRS, CDR2 YFSETQ. The CDR3 nucleotides are TGCGCCAGCAGCTTGGTCTTCGCGGGGGGGCCGGGAGAGACCCAGTACTTC. As protein: CASSLVFAGGPGETQYF.

J is TRBJ1-1 and V is TRBV20-1, with no clear D. Trimming took off 5 bases at V and 3 bases at J, with 7 bases between the two ends. Germline assignment: CDR1 DFQATT and CDR2 SNEGSKA (reference sequence). CDR3 size: 11 residues. CDR3 sequence (DNA): TGCAGTGCTGAAGAAGACACTGAAGCTTTCTTT. Translated, it gives CSAEEDTEAFF.

The gene calls are TRBV29-1 and TRBJ1-1; 8 bases align to TRBD1. The CDR3 has 12 amino acids. J was trimmed by 4 bases and V by 7 bases; bases with no gene match: 5. In germline, CDR1 is SQVTM, CDR2 ANQGSEA. The CDR3 loop is CSGITGGTEAFF. CDR3 bases: TGCAGCGGCATAACAGGGGGCACTGAAGCTTTCTTT.